In this sample, the clone carrying this T cell receptor beta chain turned up once. TCRdb keeps only in-frame clones here, not all; method: immunoSEQ multiplex PCR. This table has about 120,000 clones, roughly 90% appearing once. These data originate in a study of control samples from healthy donors and cancer patients. The clonotype was recovered from a man aged 40-55 years in good health. The sample taken for sequencing was blood.

CDR3 nucleotides: TGTGCCAGCAGCCCTCGCACCCAGAACACTGAAGCTTTCTTT. It encodes CASSPRTQNTEAFF. V is TRBV21-1 and J is TRBJ1-1. TRBV21-1 is a pseudogene segment. The CDR3 length is 14 residues.